One sample yielded the 18 T cell receptor beta chains listed below, sequenced in a study of vaccination effects on CD4 cells after COVID-19. No antigen has been identified for these receptors. Some clones are missing from TCRdb's copy, which holds only in-frame ones; the method was immunoSEQ multiplex PCR. The table lists 8,500 to 13,000 clones, about three quarters of them singletons, with less than 25% in the top ten. Expansion of antigen-specific CD4+ T cells with viral peptide pools was carried out by the ViraFEST assay before sequencing. Isolation of CD4+ T cells took place after about ten days of culture. Sequenced here: CD4+ T cells from PBMCs cultured with HCoV-229E spike peptides, sampled before COVID-19 vaccination. The receptors were gathered from a human donor who received a COVID-19 vaccine.

A few counts support this clone. V usage is TRBV5-1 and J usage is TRBJ2-7; 7 nucleotides agree with TRBD1. CDR3 length: 13 residues. Germline CDR1 reads SGHRS; CDR2 reads YFSETQ. Unmatched junction bases numbered 11, after V lost 4 bases and J lost 10 bases. The CDR3 reads CASSPDSDRPQYF. In nucleotides, the CDR3 is TGCGCCAGCAGCCCGGATTCGGACAGGCCCCAGTACTTC.

The rearrangement uses TRBV25-1 and TRBJ2-1; D perhaps matches TRBD2 (6 bases). Trimming removed 4 bases from V and 7 bases from J, with 20 bases in between. The CDR3 sequence is 16 residues long. The germline CDR1 and CDR2 sequences are MGHDK and SYGVNS. The CDR3 spells CASSVPFAGRENEQFF. The CDR3 DNA follows: TGTGCCAGCAGTGTCCCTTTTGCGGGAAGGGAAAATGAGCAGTTCTTC.

The J gene is TRBJ1-1, the V gene TRBV5-1, with a possible D match to TRBD1 (6 bases). Trimming cost V 3 bases and J 1 base, with 10 bases left between them. This CDR3 has 14 residues. CDR1 and CDR2 (germline): SGHRS, YFSETQ. The CDR3 DNA follows: TGCGCCAGCAGCTCCACACAGGGGAACACTGAAGCTTTCTTT. Its protein product is CASSSTQGNTEAFF.

The chain recombines TRBV19 with TRBJ2-2; 11 bases fit TRBD1. Germline values: CDR1 LNHDA, CDR2 SQIVND (reference sequence). This CDR3 spans 19 amino acids. Trimming at V came to 4 bases and at J to 4 bases, leaving 14 bases not matched to a gene. The CDR3 nucleotides read TGTGCCAGTAGTACCATACGGACAGGGGGCGCCGGCGGCACCGGGGAGCTGTTTTTT. Its protein product is CASSTIRTGGAGGTGELFF.

This rearrangement joins TRBV12-3 or TRBV12-4 to TRBJ2-7, with 7 bases that match TRBD2. Trimming at V came to 5 bases and at J to 9 bases, leaving 7 bases not matched to a gene. This CDR3 region has 12 residues. CDR3 DNA sequence: TGTGCCAGCAGTAGGGACTACCTAGGGCAGTACTTC. It encodes CASSRDYLGQYF.

The chain joins TRBV18 to TRBJ2-3; 8 bases line up with TRBD1. CDR1 is KGHSH, CDR2 LQKENI, per germline. The CDR3 sequence is 15 residues long. V lost 6 bases and J lost 3; bases outside the gene matches: 8. The CDR3 coding sequence is TGTGCCAGCTCCTCCAGGACAGGGAAAACAGATACGCAGTATTTT. As protein: CASSSRTGKTDTQYF.

This clone showed up just once. The genes are TRBV5-1 and TRBJ1-2; the match to TRBD1 covers 11 bases. The V segment lost 3 bases and the J segment 1 base; nucleotides outside the gene matches: 14. The length of the CDR3 is 19 residues. The V gene's germline CDR1 is SGHRS and CDR2 YFSETQ. The CDR3 nucleotides are TGCGCCAGCAGCTCCGTTATCCCCGGGACAGGGGGTTTTAACTATGGCTACACCTTC. Translated, it gives CASSSVIPGTGGFNYGYTF. Using reference TRBV5-1 and TRBJ1-2 for the parts outside the CDR3, the full variable domain is KAGVTQTPRYLIKTRGQQVTLSCSPISGHRSVSWYQQTPGQGLQFLFEYFSETQRNKGNFPGRFSGRQFSNSRSEMNVSTLELGDSALYLCASSSVIPGTGGFNYGYTFGSGTRLTVV.

This clone was detected a few times. The chain combines TRBV3-1 (or the pseudogene TRBV3-2) with TRBJ2-2; D unclear. V gave up 1 base and J gave up 0 bases, with 0 bases separating them. Germline V gives CDR1 LGHDT, CDR2 YNNKEL (reference sequence). CDR3 length: 13 residues. The CDR3 reads CASSQANTGELFF. CDR3 sequence (DNA): TGTGCCAGCAGCCAAGCGAACACCGGGGAGCTGTTTTTT.

The genes are TRBV5-1 and TRBJ2-7; D is unresolved. The CDR3 loop spans 13 amino acids. V was shortened by 4 bases and J by 3 bases, with 11 bases between the two germline ends. CDR1 SGHRS and CDR2 YFSETQ come from the germline V gene. CDR3 in amino acids: CASSLDFYYEQYF. The CDR3 DNA sequence: TGCGCCAGCAGCCTGGATTTTTACTACGAGCAGTACTTC. Filled out from reference TRBV5-1 and TRBJ2-7, the complete variable domain reads KAGVTQTPRYLIKTRGQQVTLSCSPISGHRSVSWYQQTPGQGLQFLFEYFSETQRNKGNFPGRFSGRQFSNSRSEMNVSTLELGDSALYLCASSLDFYYEQYFGPGTRLTVT.

The chain has TRBV5-4 and TRBJ1-2; D is possibly TRBD1 (6 bases). The CDR3 covers 17 residues. Per germline, CDR1 SGHNT and CDR2 YYREEE (reference sequence). V lost 4 bases and J 4 bases, leaving 23 bases between the germline ends. CDR3 DNA sequence: TGTGCCAGCAGCCCCGGCGCCGGACAGAGTGCTGGCTATGGCTACACCTTC. Translated: CASSPGAGQSAGYGYTF.

This chain joins TRBV3-1 (or the pseudogene TRBV3-2) and TRBJ2-5; no firm D call. The CDR3 is 15 amino acids. V gave up 0 bases and J gave up 5 bases, with 13 bases separating them. CDR1 is LGHDT and CDR2 is YNNKEL in the germline V gene (reference sequence). The CDR3 reads CASSQEEVGRETQYF. Written as DNA, the CDR3 is TGTGCCAGCAGCCAAGAAGAGGTGGGTCGGGAGACCCAGTACTTC.

The chain is built from TRBV27 and TRBJ2-7; TRBD2 might be the D (6 bases). V was cut by 5 bases and J by 3 bases, with 14 bases left in between. CDR1 is MNHEY and CDR2 is SMNVEV in the germline V gene (reference sequence). The CDR3 length is 14 residues. The CDR3 region has the DNA TGTGCCAGCAGTCCCTTGGGGAGGCGCTACGAGCAGTACTTC. Its protein is CASSPLGRRYEQYF.

The chain is built from TRBV4-2 and TRBJ2-2; TRBD1 is a possible D gene (6 bases). V was pared by 2 bases and J by 1 base, with 11 bases between. The CDR3 has 16 amino acids. In germline, CDR1 is LGHNA, CDR2 YNFKEQ. In DNA form, the CDR3 reads TGTGCCAGCAGCCAAAGGGTGACAGGGAACACCGGGGAGCTGTTTTTT. Amino acids: CASSQRVTGNTGELFF.

This chain uses TRBV15 with TRBJ1-5, with D hard to call. Germline CDR1 reads LNHNV; CDR2 reads YYDKDF (reference sequence). The length of the CDR3 is 14 residues. Trimming took 5 bases from V and 5 from J, leaving 13 bases between them. The CDR3 loop is CATSPLAGDQPQHF. In nucleotides, the CDR3 is TGTGCCACCAGCCCCCTGGCTGGAGATCAGCCCCAGCATTTT.

J is TRBJ2-2 and V is TRBV19; TRBD2 agrees at 7 bases. The CDR3 loop spans 14 amino acids. Germline V lookup: CDR1 LNHDA, CDR2 SQIVND (reference sequence). The trim removed 6 bases at V and 3 bases at J, leaving 4 bases unmatched. The CDR3 is CASRMGGYTGELFF. In DNA form, the CDR3 reads TGTGCCAGTAGGATGGGGGGGTACACCGGGGAGCTGTTTTTT.

V gene TRBV9 combines with J gene TRBJ2-5; 9 bases map to TRBD2. The V segment lost 4 bases and the J segment 5 bases; nucleotides outside the gene matches: 15. CDR3 length: 17 amino acids. In germline, CDR1 is SGDLS, CDR2 YYNGEE. The CDR3 DNA reads as TGTGCCAGCAGCCCCCGCGGGGGGCGGGGGGGCCCGGAGACCCAGTACTTC. Amino acids: CASSPRGGRGGPETQYF.

The chain uses TRBV20-1 and TRBJ1-3; no clear D. The CDR3 runs 14 residues. CDR1 is DFQATT and CDR2 is SNEGSKA in the germline V gene (reference sequence). Between the trimmed V and J ends, which lost 3 bases and 2 bases, there was a span of 11 bases. CDR3 coding DNA: TGCAGTGCTAGTGAGCCTGGCCCTGGAAACACCATATATTTT. This encodes CSASEPGPGNTIYF.

The rearrangement links TRBV19 to TRBJ1-4; D not resolved. The CDR3 loop spans 12 amino acids. V was clipped by 6 bases and J by 8 bases, with 10 bases between them. The V gene's germline CDR1 is LNHDA and CDR2 SQIVND (reference sequence). Here the CDR3 reads CASRAREEKLFF. For the CDR3, the DNA is TGTGCCAGTAGAGCTAGAGAGGAAAAACTGTTTTTT.